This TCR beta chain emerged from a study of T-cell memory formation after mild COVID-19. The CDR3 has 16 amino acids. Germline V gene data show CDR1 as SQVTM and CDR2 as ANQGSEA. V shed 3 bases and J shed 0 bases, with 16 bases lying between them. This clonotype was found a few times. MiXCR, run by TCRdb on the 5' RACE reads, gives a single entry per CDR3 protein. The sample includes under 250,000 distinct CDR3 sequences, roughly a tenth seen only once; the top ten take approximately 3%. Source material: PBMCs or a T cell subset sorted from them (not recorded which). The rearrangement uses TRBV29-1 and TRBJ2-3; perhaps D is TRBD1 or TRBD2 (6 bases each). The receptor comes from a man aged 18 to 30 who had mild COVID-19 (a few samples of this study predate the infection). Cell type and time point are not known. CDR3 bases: TGCAGCGTTGAGAGGGGGGCTCAACTTAGCACAGATACGCAGTATTTT. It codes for CSVERGAQLSTDTQYF.